Below, 29 T cell receptor beta chains from the same sample are listed, as sequenced in a study of blood T cell repertoires in COVID-19. Using immunoSEQ multiplex PCR, the repertoire was profiled, and TCRdb retains in-frame clones only, with some absent. The data hold about 45,000 clones, with 70% to 80% observed a single time. Material for sequencing was peripheral blood. Receptor source: a man between 65 and 85 years old with acute or convalescent COVID-19.

This clone has a handful of counts. The V gene is TRBV5-1, the J gene TRBJ1-4, with no clear D. The CDR3 runs 16 residues. Looked up from germline, CDR1 is SGHRS and CDR2 is YFSETQ. V was cut by 4 bases and J by 8 bases, with 21 bases left in between. CDR3 in amino acids: CASSGRGSRAEEKLFF. The DNA of the CDR3 is TGCGCCAGCAGCGGGCGGGGTAGCCGGGCAGAGGAAAAACTGTTTTTT.

The rearrangement uses TRBV7-3 and TRBJ2-3, with D perhaps TRBD1 (6 bases). The germline V gene encodes CDR1 SGHTA and CDR2 FQGTGA. This CDR3 is built from 13 residues. Trimming left V 5 bases short and J 5 bases short, with 11 bases between. The CDR3 DNA reads as TGTGCCAGCAGCCAAGGACAGCAAGATACGCAGTATTTT. Translation gives CASSQGQQDTQYF.

J is TRBJ2-3 and V is TRBV30; D gene ambiguous. The CDR3 runs 9 residues. The germline gives CDR1 GTSNPN, CDR2 SVGIG (reference sequence). Trimming shortened V by 8 bases and J by 5 bases, and 5 bases separated the two germline ends. The CDR3 is CAGQDTQYF. As DNA, the CDR3 is TGTGCCGGGCAAGATACGCAGTATTTT.

There are a few counts of this clone. The chain has TRBV7-2 and TRBJ1-3; a weak D match, TRBD1 (6 bases). Germline loops: CDR1 SGHTA, CDR2 FQGNSA. The CDR3 contains 16 residues. The germline V and J ends were trimmed by 0 bases and 0 bases, with 9 bases remaining between them. The CDR3 DNA reads TGTGCCAGCAGCTTAGCCACAGGGCTCTCTGGAAACACCATATATTTT. This sequence encodes CASSLATGLSGNTIYF.

The chain couples TRBV7-2 to TRBJ1-4; D possibly corresponds to TRBD1 (5 bases). The CDR3 contains 16 residues. CDR1 SGHTA and CDR2 FQGNSA come from the germline V gene. Trimming pared 6 bases from V and 0 bases from J, leaving 14 bases between. The CDR3 DNA reads as TGTGCCAGCAGGTTGGGAACAGGACCAACTAATGAAAAACTGTTTTTT. It encodes CASRLGTGPTNEKLFF. The full variable domain, completed using reference TRBV7-2 and TRBJ1-4, is GAGVSQSPSNKVTEKGKDVELRCDPISGHTALYWYRQSLGQGLEFLIYFQGNSAPDKSGLPSDRFSAERTGGSVSTLTIQRTQQEDSAVYLCASRLGTGPTNEKLFFGSGTQLSVL.

By share, this clone ranks as medium-sized. This chain links TRBV7-2 with TRBJ1-4, with 8 bases lining up with TRBD1. The germline V gene encodes CDR1 SGHTA and CDR2 FQGNSA. The V gene end was trimmed by 5 bases and the J gene end by 2 bases; junction bases not matched to a gene: 13. This CDR3 has 18 amino acids. Written as DNA, the CDR3 is TGTGCCAGCAGCCCCGCAGGGGGCTGGGGTGGGACTAATGAAAAACTGTTTTTT. Residues: CASSPAGGWGGTNEKLFF.

This chain joins TRBV7-2 and TRBJ2-2; 12 bases are shared with TRBD2. The V gene's germline CDR1 is SGHTA and CDR2 FQGNSA. The V and J ends lost 0 bases and 3 bases, in that order; junction bases with no gene match: 11. The CDR3 runs to 20 residues. The CDR3 sequence is CASSLALASGGARYTGELFF. DNA for the CDR3: TGTGCCAGCAGCTTAGCGCTAGCTAGCGGGGGGGCCAGGTACACCGGGGAGCTGTTTTTT.

The rearrangement joins TRBV6-2 or TRBV6-3 to TRBJ2-1; D perhaps matches TRBD2 (6 bases). CDR3 length equals 12 residues. V gave up 4 bases and J gave up 5 bases, with 6 bases separating them. Germline V gives CDR1 MNHEY, CDR2 SVGEGT. The DNA for the CDR3 is TGTGCCAGCAGTTGGGGGGACAATGAGCAGTTCTTC. This sequence encodes CASSWGDNEQFF.

V and J are TRBV4-3 and TRBJ1-1, with TRBD1 identical over 10 bases. Germline V CDR1 and CDR2: LGHNA, YSLEER. This CDR3 contains 16 residues. V lost 3 bases, J lost 11 bases, and 15 bases stayed unmatched. CDR3 amino acids: CASSQVRGTGESGAFF. The CDR3 DNA sequence: TGCGCCAGCAGCCAGGTCAGGGGGACAGGGGAGTCAGGGGCTTTCTTT.

The chain has TRBV5-5 and TRBJ2-6; TRBD1 matches at 7 bases. Losses at the gene ends were 3 bases for V and 1 base for J; bases not matched to a gene: 7. CDR3 length: 17 residues. The germline V gene has CDR1 SGHKS and CDR2 YYEKEE (reference sequence). DNA of the CDR3: TGTGCCAGCAGCTCCACAGGGGCAGGATCTGGGGCCAACGTCCTGACTTTC. Its protein is CASSSTGAGSGANVLTF.

This chain links TRBV29-1 with TRBJ2-5; tentative D call: TRBD1 (6 bases). The germline V gene has CDR1 SQVTM and CDR2 ANQGSEA. The CDR3 consists of 16 residues. V dropped 5 bases and J dropped 3 bases, with 22 bases sitting between them. The CDR3 is CSVRPFGQSNKETQYF. The DNA for the CDR3 is TGCAGCGTTCGTCCATTCGGACAGTCGAACAAAGAGACCCAGTACTTC.

The J gene is TRBJ1-5, the V gene TRBV9, with D uncertain. Germline V gives CDR1 SGDLS, CDR2 YYNGEE. V lost 0 bases, J lost 3 bases, and 4 bases lay in between. The CDR3 loop spans 13 amino acids. The CDR3 loop reads CASSVELNQPQHF. Written as DNA, the CDR3 is TGTGCCAGCAGCGTAGAACTCAATCAGCCCCAGCATTTT.

This clone has just one count. The V gene is TRBV30, the J gene TRBJ1-2; D ambiguous. The V end lost 2 bases, the J end lost 5 bases, and 12 bases lay between the germline ends. Germline V gene lookup returns CDR1 GTSNPN and CDR2 SVGIG (reference sequence). The CDR3 covers 13 residues. CDR3 DNA: TGTGCCTGGAGTCCCCGGGTTTTTTATGGCTACACCTTC. Translation: CAWSPRVFYGYTF.

Comments on this clone: The junction and the germline gene differ at one end; a read error may be behind it. The chain uses TRBV10-2 and TRBJ1-4; possible D gene TRBD1, 5 bases. Germline CDR1 WSHSY, CDR2 SAAADI. This CDR3 contains 16 residues. CDR3 region: CASSEWAAGRNEKLFF. The CDR3 bases are TGCGCCAGCAGCGAGTGGGCGGCAGGGCGGAATGAAAAACTGTTTTTT.

The chain uses TRBV7-3 and TRBJ2-6; unclear D gene. Germline CDR1 reads SGHTA; CDR2 reads FQGTGA. The CDR3 is 16 amino acids. Trimming took 1 base from V and 4 from J, leaving 11 bases between them. CDR3 in amino acids: CASSLSPRSGANVLTF. CDR3 coding DNA: TGTGCCAGCAGCTTAAGTCCGCGATCCGGGGCCAACGTCCTGACTTTC.

The chain employs TRBV7-2 and TRBJ2-7, with 10 bases that match TRBD1. V lost 5 bases and J lost 2; bases outside the gene matches: 6. From germline, CDR1 is SGHTA and CDR2 FQGNSA. The CDR3 is 15 residues long. The CDR3: CASSRGQGRTYEQYF. The CDR3 DNA reads TGTGCCAGCAGCCGGGGACAGGGGAGGACCTACGAGCAGTACTTC.

This clone is medium-sized in the sample. The chain links TRBV5-6 to TRBJ2-5, with D tentatively TRBD1 (5 bases). Germline CDR1 SGHDT, CDR2 YYEEEE. V was pared by 0 bases and J by 5 bases, with 17 bases between. The CDR3 is 16 amino acids. Here the CDR3 reads CASSLAWAGWMETQYF. CDR3 coding DNA: TGTGCCAGCAGCTTGGCCTGGGCAGGGTGGATGGAGACCCAGTACTTC.

The chain uses TRBV4-2 and TRBJ1-2, with 10 bases fitting TRBD1. The CDR3 extends over 16 amino acids. Trimming cost V 1 base and J 3 bases; bases outside gene matches: 5. Germline values: CDR1 LGHNA, CDR2 YNFKEQ. CDR3 DNA sequence: TGTGCCAGCAGCCAAGTCGGGACAGGGGACGACTATGGCTACACCTTC. This translates into CASSQVGTGDDYGYTF.

J is TRBJ2-1 and V is TRBV7-2; D uncertain. The germline V gene has CDR1 SGHTA and CDR2 FQGNSA. The length of the CDR3 is 14 residues. Trimming removed 1 base from V and 5 bases from J, with 9 bases in between. This CDR3 reads CASSLEWANNEQFF. In nucleotides, the CDR3 is TGTGCCAGCAGCTTAGAATGGGCAAACAATGAGCAGTTCTTC.

This clone was detected a few times. The DNA for the CDR3 is TGTGCCAGCAGCCCTGCTGGACAGATCGCCTATGGCTACACCTTC. It specifies CASSPAGQIAYGYTF. The rearrangement joins TRBV7-8 to TRBJ1-2; tentatively, D is TRBD1 (6 bases). The germline V gene has CDR1 SGHVS and CDR2 FQNEAQ. This CDR3 region has 15 residues. V lost 5 bases, J lost 4 bases, and 17 bases lay in between.

As regards this clone: The germline gene is not matched at one end of the junction; a read error may be the cause. This CDR3 reads CASSLAAGLNTGELFF. DNA for the CDR3: TGTGCTAGCAGCTTAGCCGCAGGGCTGAACACCGGGGAGCTGTTTTTT. The rearrangement links TRBV7-7 to TRBJ2-2; TRBD1 might be the D (5 bases). CDR1 and CDR2 (germline): SSHAT, FNYEAQ (reference sequence). This CDR3 is built from 16 residues.

V is TRBV21-1 and J is TRBJ1-5; TRBD1 was called by the table and not checked on the DNA. TRBV21-1 is listed as a pseudogene. The CDR3 is 16 amino acids. The CDR3 DNA follows: TGTGCCAGCAGCAAAGAGCAGGGGCCCTTGTATCAGCCCCAGCATTTT. Translated: CASSKEQGPLYQPQHF.

This chain joins TRBV20-1 and TRBJ1-5; possibly TRBD1 for D (6 bases). Per germline, CDR1 DFQATT and CDR2 SNEGSKA (reference sequence). Trimming removed 3 bases at V and 1 base at J, with 22 bases between. The CDR3 is made up of 18 amino acids. The CDR3 nucleotides are TGCAGTGCTAGTCAATTAGTACAGGGACAACGCAGCAATCAGCCCCAGCATTTT. This translates into CSASQLVQGQRSNQPQHF.

This clone appeared a few times. This chain connects TRBV2 to TRBJ1-3; no firm D call. Trimming removed 1 base from V and 3 bases from J, with 7 bases in between. The CDR3 has 14 residues. Germline V gene sequence: CDR1 SNHLY, CDR2 FYNNEI. The CDR3: CASSEGRIGNTIYF. The CDR3 nucleotides are TGTGCCAGCAGTGAAGGGCGGATTGGAAACACCATATATTTT.

Worth noting for this clone: Possible read error: a much larger clone is one base away. Within the sample, other DNA sequences also encode this same CDR3. The chain is built from TRBV6-6 and TRBJ2-2; 7 bases map to TRBD2. The V gene end was trimmed by 6 bases and the J gene end by 5 bases; junction bases not matched to a gene: 9. The CDR3 length is 15 residues. The V gene's germline CDR1 is MNHNY and CDR2 SVGAGI (reference sequence). Here the CDR3 reads CASSPTGGGTGELFF. CDR3 sequence (DNA): TGTGCCAGCAGCCCAACTGGGGGGGGAACCGGGGAGCTGTTTTTT.

This clone has a single count. V is TRBV7-2 and J is TRBJ1-5; possible D gene TRBD1, 5 bases. This CDR3 contains 15 residues. Germline CDR1 is SGHTA and CDR2 is FQGNSA. V lost 5 bases, J lost 3 bases, and 14 bases lay in between. The DNA of the CDR3 is TGTGCCAGCAGCCGGGGGAACAGCCCCAATCAGCCCCAGCATTTT. As protein: CASSRGNSPNQPQHF.

The J gene is TRBJ2-2, the V gene TRBV7-2; TRBD1 matches at 7 bases. Germline-derived CDR1 and CDR2 are SGHTA and FQGNSA. Losses at the gene ends were 1 base for V and 7 bases for J; bases not matched to a gene: 12. CDR3 length equals 17 residues. The DNA for the CDR3 is TGTGCCAGCAGCTTAGGGGAGACAGGGTTATATAGCGGGGAGCTGTTTTTT. Amino acid sequence: CASSLGETGLYSGELFF. The variable domain in full, with the rest retrieved from reference TRBV7-2 and TRBJ2-2, is GAGVSQSPSNKVTEKGKDVELRCDPISGHTALYWYRQSLGQGLEFLIYFQGNSAPDKSGLPSDRFSAERTGGSVSTLTIQRTQQEDSAVYLCASSLGETGLYSGELFFGEGSRLTVL.

The gene calls are TRBV18 and TRBJ2-3, with 13 nucleotides matching TRBD2. Losses at the gene ends were 0 bases for V and 6 bases for J; bases not matched to a gene: 0. This CDR3 contains 15 residues. The germline V gene encodes CDR1 KGHSH and CDR2 LQKENI. The CDR3 region is CASSPPGLAGDTQYF. CDR3 in DNA: TGTGCCAGCTCACCACCGGGACTAGCGGGGGATACGCAGTATTTT. Variable domain in full (rest from reference TRBV18 and TRBJ2-3): NAGVMQNPRHLVRRRGQEARLRCSPMKGHSHVYWYRQLPEEGLKFMVYLQKENIIDESGMPKERFSAEFPKEGPSILRIQQVVRGDSAAYFCASSPPGLAGDTQYFGPGTRLTVL.

This rearrangement joins TRBV6-2 or TRBV6-3 to TRBJ2-2; 7 bases align to TRBD1. The germline CDR1 and CDR2 sequences are MNHEY and SVGEGT. The CDR3 runs to 18 residues. V lost 6 bases and J lost 2; bases outside the gene matches: 15. The CDR3 coding sequence is TGTGCCAGCAGCCGTCTTTTAGGGGGCGCCACTAACACCGGGGAGCTGTTTTTT. Protein: CASSRLLGGATNTGELFF.